This TCR beta chain came from a study of blood T cells in healthy people across ages. This CDR3 has 18 residues. Deletions cut 0 bases from V and 0 bases from J, with 20 bases between. Germline CDR1 reads DFQATT; CDR2 reads SNEGSKA (reference sequence). A sample-barcoded 5' primer and a J-beta primer mix were used in a second PCR of about 6 to 11 cycles. Researchers report that each sample yielded at least 2.5 million CDR3-containing paired-end reads. Using its own MiXCR run on the 5' RACE reads, TCRdb lists one record per CDR3 protein. The sample lists roughly 2 million distinct CDR3 sequences, about 49% occurring once. Isolation yielded PBMCs, at least 6 million per sample, in every case. Study results and limitations: Both higher diversity and more naive CD4+ cells marked long-lived donors when set against aged donors. Diversity estimates drawn from one million T cells were deemed underestimates.

A note on this clonotype: No antigen is known for it.

The sample taken for sequencing was blood. This TCR was recovered from a woman between 40 and 50 years old in good health. The chain joins TRBV20-1 to TRBJ1-2, with a weak D call TRBD1 (5 bases). CDR3 nucleotide sequence: TGCAGTGCTAGAGATCTCGGGCAGGGAGGCTATTCTAACTATGGCTACACCTTC. Protein sequence: CSARDLGQGGYSNYGYTF.